This T cell receptor beta chain is from a study of shared clonotypes between healthy human individuals. Splitting of CD4+ cells produced CD45RA+ naive and CD45RA-negative memory subsets. Profiled with immunoSEQ multiplex PCR; TCRdb holds only in-frame clones, not every one. The sample has more than 2 million clones, roughly 95% seen once. Study-wide findings and caveats: Exclusively blood specimens were collected; tissue repertoires likely differ.

In the case of this clone: Its antigen is not known.

CDR3 length: 17 residues. Trimming took 0 bases from V and 6 from J, leaving 15 bases between them. From germline, CDR1 is MGHRA and CDR2 YSYEKL. The sample comprised naive CD4+ T cells sorted from blood. Noted subset: CD45RA+ positively selected. The TCR originated in a man between 18 and 29 years old in good health. The V call is TRBV4-1, the J call TRBJ1-6, with D hard to call. CDR3 residues: CASSQDRRASTNSPLHF. The CDR3 DNA follows: TGCGCCAGCAGCCAAGATCGGAGGGCCTCGACTAATTCACCCCTCCACTTT.